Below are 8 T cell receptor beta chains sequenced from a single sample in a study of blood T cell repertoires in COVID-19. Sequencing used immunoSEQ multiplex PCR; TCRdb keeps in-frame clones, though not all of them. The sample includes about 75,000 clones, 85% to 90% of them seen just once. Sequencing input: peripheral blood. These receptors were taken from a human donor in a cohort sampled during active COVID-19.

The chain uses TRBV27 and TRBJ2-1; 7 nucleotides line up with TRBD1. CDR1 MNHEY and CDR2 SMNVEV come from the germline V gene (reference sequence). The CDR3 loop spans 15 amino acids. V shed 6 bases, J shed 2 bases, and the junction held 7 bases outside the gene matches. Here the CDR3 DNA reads TGTGCCAGCAGGCCGACCCAGGGGGCCTACAATGAGCAGTTCTTC. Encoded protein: CASRPTQGAYNEQFF.

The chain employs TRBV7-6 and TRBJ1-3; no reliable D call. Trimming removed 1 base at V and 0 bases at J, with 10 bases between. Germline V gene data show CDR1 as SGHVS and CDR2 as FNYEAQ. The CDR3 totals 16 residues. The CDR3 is CASSLDSLLSGNTIYF. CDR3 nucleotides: TGTGCCAGCAGCTTAGACAGTCTCCTCTCTGGAAACACCATATATTTT.

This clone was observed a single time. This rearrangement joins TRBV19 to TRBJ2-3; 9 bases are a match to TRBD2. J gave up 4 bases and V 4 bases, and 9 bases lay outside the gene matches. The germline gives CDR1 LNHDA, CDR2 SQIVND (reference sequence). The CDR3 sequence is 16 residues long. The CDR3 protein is CASSTGRGRAADTQYF. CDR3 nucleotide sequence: TGTGCCAGTAGTACGGGTCGCGGGAGGGCAGCAGATACGCAGTATTTT. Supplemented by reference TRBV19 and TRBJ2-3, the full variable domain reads DGGITQSPKYLFRKEGQNVTLSCEQNLNHDAMYWYRQDPGQGLRLIYYSQIVNDFQKGDIAEGYSVSREKKESFPLTVTSAQKNPTAFYLCASSTGRGRAADTQYFGPGTRLTVL.

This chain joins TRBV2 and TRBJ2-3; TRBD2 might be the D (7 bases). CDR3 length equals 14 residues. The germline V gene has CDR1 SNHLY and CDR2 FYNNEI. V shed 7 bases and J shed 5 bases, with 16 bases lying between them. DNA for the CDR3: TGTGCCAGCACCAAAGGGGGGGCAGAAGATACGCAGTATTTT. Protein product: CASTKGGAEDTQYF.

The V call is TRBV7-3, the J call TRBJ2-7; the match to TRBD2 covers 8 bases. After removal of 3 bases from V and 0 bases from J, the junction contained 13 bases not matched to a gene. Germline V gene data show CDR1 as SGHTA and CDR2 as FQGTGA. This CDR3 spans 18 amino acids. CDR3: CASSFSGPGGLPSYEQYF. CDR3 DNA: TGTGCCAGCAGCTTTAGTGGGCCGGGAGGGCTTCCCTCCTACGAGCAGTACTTC.

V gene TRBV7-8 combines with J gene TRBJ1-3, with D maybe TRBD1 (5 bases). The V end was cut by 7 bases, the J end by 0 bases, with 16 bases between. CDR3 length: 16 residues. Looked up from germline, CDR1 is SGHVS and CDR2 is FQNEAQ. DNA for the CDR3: TGTGCCAGCACCATCTCGGGGGTACTCTCTGGAAACACCATATATTTT. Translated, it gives CASTISGVLSGNTIYF.

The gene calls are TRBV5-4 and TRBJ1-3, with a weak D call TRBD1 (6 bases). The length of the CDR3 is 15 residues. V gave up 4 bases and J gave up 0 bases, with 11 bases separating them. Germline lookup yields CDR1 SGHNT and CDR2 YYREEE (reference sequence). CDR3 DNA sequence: TGTGCCAGCAGCCAAAAACAGGGCTCTGGAAACACCATATATTTT. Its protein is CASSQKQGSGNTIYF.

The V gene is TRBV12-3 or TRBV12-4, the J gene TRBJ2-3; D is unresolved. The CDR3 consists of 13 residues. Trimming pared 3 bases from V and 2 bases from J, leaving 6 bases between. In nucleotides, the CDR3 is TGTGCCAGCAGTTTCGACAACACAGATACGCAGTATTTT. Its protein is CASSFDNTDTQYF.